This T cell receptor beta chain was documented in a study of technical replicates of blood from a few donors. Clones were sequenced by immunoSEQ multiplex PCR, and TCRdb holds only the in-frame ones, with some missing. The sample holds about 81,000 clones, around 95% seen once. Germline V gene data show CDR1 as MGHDK and CDR2 as SYGVNS. The length of the CDR3 is 15 residues. J lost 4 bases, V lost 2 bases, and 4 bases had no gene match. This chain links TRBV25-1 with TRBJ1-3; 8 bases agree with TRBD1. The sequence derives from a human donor in good health. The sequencing sample was made of T cells isolated from PBMCs. The CDR3 DNA sequence: TGTGCCAGCAGTGAAGGGACAGGCGTAGGAAACACCATATATTTT. Translating gives CASSEGTGVGNTIYF.